A selection of T cell receptor beta chains follows, all from one sample in a study of blood T cell repertoires in COVID-19. Profiling relied on immunoSEQ multiplex PCR, and the TCRdb table lists in-frame clones only, not all of them. Counted here are some 170,000 clones, roughly 87% occurring once; the ten biggest clones make up roughly 1.2%. Sequenced input: PBMCs or T cells enriched from blood (not recorded which). All receptors come from a human donor with acute COVID-19. The donor label of this sample is uncertain. Both conserved end residues are part of each CDR3. Fields, in order: V gene, D gene, CDR3 protein. The D gene is left open where the match is weak.

>TRBV4-1|NA
CASSQVAGLGNTIYF
>TRBV29-1|TRBD1
CSARDSTEAFF
>TRBV3-1/TRBV3-2|NA
CASSLSQGTGAGELFF
>TRBV3-1/TRBV3-2|NA
CASSPRTLFEQYF
>TRBV5-1|TRBD1
CASSPVGTGWEQYF
>TRBV27|TRBD1
CASSNAQGQGNTEAFF
>TRBV7-6|TRBD1
CASSLDRGTVHEQFF
>TRBV7-9|NA
CASSPNRVPDTQYF
>TRBV3-1/TRBV3-2|NA
CASSHDEEMETEAFF
>TRBV7-9|NA
CASSLDTGRDQYF
>TRBV24-1|NA
CATSDTSTLNTGELFF
>TRBV7-9|NA
CASSLGLPDTQYF
>TRBV19|NA
CASSIGGVGEAFF